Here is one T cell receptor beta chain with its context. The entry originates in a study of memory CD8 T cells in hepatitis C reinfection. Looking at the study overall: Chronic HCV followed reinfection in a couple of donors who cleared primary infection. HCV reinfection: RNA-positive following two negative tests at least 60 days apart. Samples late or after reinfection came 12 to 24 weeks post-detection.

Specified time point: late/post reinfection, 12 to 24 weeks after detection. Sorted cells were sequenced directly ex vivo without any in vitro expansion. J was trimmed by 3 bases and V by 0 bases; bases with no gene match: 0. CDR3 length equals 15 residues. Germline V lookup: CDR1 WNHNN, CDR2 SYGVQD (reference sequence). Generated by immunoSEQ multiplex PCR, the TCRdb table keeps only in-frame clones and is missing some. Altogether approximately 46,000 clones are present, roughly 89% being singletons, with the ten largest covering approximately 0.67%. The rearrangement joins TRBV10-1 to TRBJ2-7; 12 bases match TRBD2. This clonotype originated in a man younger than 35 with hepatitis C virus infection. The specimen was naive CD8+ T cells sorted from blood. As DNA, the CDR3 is TGCGCCAGCAGTGAGTCGACTAGCGGGAGCTACGAGCAGTACTTC. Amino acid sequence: CASSESTSGSYEQYF.